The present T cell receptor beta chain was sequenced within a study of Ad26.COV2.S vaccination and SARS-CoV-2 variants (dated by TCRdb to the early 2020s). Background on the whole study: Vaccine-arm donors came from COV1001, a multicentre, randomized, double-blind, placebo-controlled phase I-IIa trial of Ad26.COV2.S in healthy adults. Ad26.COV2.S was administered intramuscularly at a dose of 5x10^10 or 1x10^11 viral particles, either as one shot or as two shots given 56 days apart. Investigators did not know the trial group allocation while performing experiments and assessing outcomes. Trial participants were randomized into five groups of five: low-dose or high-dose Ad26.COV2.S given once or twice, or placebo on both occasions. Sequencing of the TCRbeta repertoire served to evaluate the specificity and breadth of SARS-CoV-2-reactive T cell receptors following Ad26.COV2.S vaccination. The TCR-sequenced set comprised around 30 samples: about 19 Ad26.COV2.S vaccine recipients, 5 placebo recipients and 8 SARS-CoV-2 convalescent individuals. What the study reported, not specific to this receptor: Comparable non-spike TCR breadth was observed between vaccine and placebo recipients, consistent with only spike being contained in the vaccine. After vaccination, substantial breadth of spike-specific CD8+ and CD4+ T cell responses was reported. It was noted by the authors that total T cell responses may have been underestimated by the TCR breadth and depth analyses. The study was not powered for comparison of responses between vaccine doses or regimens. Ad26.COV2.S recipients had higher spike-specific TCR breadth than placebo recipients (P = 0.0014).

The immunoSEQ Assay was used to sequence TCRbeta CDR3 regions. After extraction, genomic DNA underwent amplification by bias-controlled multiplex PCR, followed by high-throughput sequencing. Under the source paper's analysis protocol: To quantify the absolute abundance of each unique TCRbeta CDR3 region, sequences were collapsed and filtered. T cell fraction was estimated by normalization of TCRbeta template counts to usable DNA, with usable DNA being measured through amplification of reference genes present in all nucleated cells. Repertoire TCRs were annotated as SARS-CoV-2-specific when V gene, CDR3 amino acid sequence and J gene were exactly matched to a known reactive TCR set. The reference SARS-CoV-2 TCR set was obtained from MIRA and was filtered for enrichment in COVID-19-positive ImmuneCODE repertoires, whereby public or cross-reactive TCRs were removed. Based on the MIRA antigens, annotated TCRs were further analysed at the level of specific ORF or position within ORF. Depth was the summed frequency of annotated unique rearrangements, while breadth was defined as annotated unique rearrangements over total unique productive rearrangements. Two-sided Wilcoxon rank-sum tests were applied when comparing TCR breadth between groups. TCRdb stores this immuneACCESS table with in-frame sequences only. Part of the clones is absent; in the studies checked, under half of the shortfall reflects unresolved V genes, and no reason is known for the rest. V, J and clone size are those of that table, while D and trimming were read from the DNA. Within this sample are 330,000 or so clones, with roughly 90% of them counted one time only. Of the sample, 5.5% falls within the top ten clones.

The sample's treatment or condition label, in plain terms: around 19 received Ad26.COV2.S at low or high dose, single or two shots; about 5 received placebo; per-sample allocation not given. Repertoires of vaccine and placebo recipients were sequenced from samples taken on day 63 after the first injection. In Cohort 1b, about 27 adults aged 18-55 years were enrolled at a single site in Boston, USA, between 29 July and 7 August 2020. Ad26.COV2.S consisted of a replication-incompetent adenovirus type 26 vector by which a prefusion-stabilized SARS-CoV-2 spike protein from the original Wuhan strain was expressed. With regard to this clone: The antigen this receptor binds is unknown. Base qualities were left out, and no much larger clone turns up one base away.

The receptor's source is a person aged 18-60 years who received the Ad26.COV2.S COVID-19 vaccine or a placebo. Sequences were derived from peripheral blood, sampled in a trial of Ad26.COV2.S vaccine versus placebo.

CDR3 region: CAIRLLTTSEAFF. The DNA is as follows: TGTGCCATCAGGTTACTTACCACTTCTGAAGCTTTCTTT. The V gene is TRBV10-3 and the J gene is TRBJ1-1, with the D gene uncertain. The germline V gene gives CDR1 as ENHRY and CDR2 as SYGVKD. The CDR3, from cysteine to phenylalanine, totals 13 residues. The kept DNA is CDR3 alone, 39 bases in frame from the first base. V sheds 6 bases and J sheds 6 bases, leaving 14 bases between their ends.